The 30 T cell receptor beta chains given below trace back to one sample, sequenced in a study of T cell repertoires in cytomegalovirus infection. Antigen specificity for these receptors is unknown. TCRdb processed the reads anew with MiXCR; each CDR3 protein has one entry. The sample has tens of thousands of distinct CDR3 sequences, approximately 46% seen once. The specimen comprised CD8+ T cells from cultured PBMCs, sampled from culture after CMV antigen stimulation. These receptors all stem from a human donor in good health (CMV status not recorded). Some clones in this sample may be carry-over from other donors' samples.

This clonotype was picked up one time. This is likely a read error, given that the CDR3 carries no conserved phenylalanine or tryptophan at its end. J is TRBJ2-1 and V is TRBV12-3 or TRBV12-4, with D uncertain. This CDR3 is built from 13 residues. V dropped 2 bases and J dropped 3 bases, with 5 bases sitting between them. The CDR3 nucleotides read TGTGCCAGCAGTTTATGGGACTACAATGAGCAGTTCTAC. It yields the protein CASSLWDYNEQFY.

V is TRBV7-8 and J is TRBJ1-5; D unresolved. V was shortened by 4 bases and J by 7 bases, with 11 bases between the two germline ends. Germline V gene data show CDR1 as SGHVS and CDR2 as FQNEAQ. This CDR3 contains 13 residues. The CDR3 loop is CASSWTEYQPQHF. The CDR3 DNA sequence: TGTGCCAGCAGCTGGACCGAGTACCAGCCCCAGCATTTT.

V is TRBV4-1 and J is TRBJ2-1; D is uncertain. The CDR3 sequence is 13 residues long. Between the trimmed V and J ends, which lost 1 base and 5 bases, there was a span of 6 bases. Germline-derived CDR1 and CDR2 are MGHRA and YSYEKL. The CDR3 region has the DNA TGCGCCAGCAGCCAAGTTGGGGACAATGAGCAGTTCTTC. The encoded protein is CASSQVGDNEQFF.

This clonotype has only a few counts. The chain uses TRBV5-5 and TRBJ2-2; D is unresolved. Germline V CDR1 and CDR2: SGHKS, YYEKEE (reference sequence). Trimming stripped 1 base from V and 7 bases from J, with 2 bases between. This CDR3 has 11 amino acids. The CDR3 coding sequence is TGTGCCAGCAGCTTGTTCGGGGAGCTGTTTTTT. It codes for CASSLFGELFF. Full variable domain (missing parts from reference TRBV5-5 and TRBJ2-2): DAGVTQSPTHLIKTRGQQVTLRCSPISGHKSVSWYQQVLGQGPQFIFQYYEKEERGRGNFPDRFSARQFPNYSSELNVNALLLGDSALYLCASSLFGELFFGEGSRLTVL.

The V gene is TRBV14, the J gene TRBJ1-2, with 9 positions matching TRBD1. V shed 3 bases and J 5 bases; nucleotides not matched to a gene: 7. The CDR3 loop spans 15 amino acids. Per germline, CDR1 SGHDN and CDR2 FVKESK. CDR3 in DNA: TGTGCCAGCAGCCAGGCCGCCGGGACAGGGTATGGCTACACCTTC. Protein product: CASSQAAGTGYGYTF.

The chain couples TRBV5-1 to TRBJ1-4; 9 bases align to TRBD1. This CDR3 has 18 residues. Germline loops: CDR1 SGHRS, CDR2 YFSETQ. Trimming removed 4 bases from V and 8 bases from J; junction bases left unmatched: 18. This CDR3 reads CASSPARPGQGRGEKLFF. In nucleotides, the CDR3 is TGCGCCAGCAGCCCAGCAAGGCCCGGACAGGGGAGGGGAGAAAAACTGTTTTTT.

V and J are TRBV3-1 and TRBJ2-1, with 7 positions matching TRBD2. The germline gives CDR1 LGHDT, CDR2 YNNKEL (reference sequence). After removal of 0 bases from V and 5 bases from J, the junction contained 4 bases not matched to a gene. The CDR3 runs 15 residues. Written as DNA, the CDR3 is TGTGCCAGCAGCCAAGATACTAGCGCCCACAATGAGCAGTTCTTC. Translating it yields CASSQDTSAHNEQFF.

The chain links TRBV7-2 to TRBJ2-7, with 10 bases identical to TRBD1. In germline, CDR1 is SGHTA, CDR2 FQGNSA. This CDR3 is built from 14 residues. J gave up 5 bases and V 3 bases, and 4 bases lay outside the gene matches. CDR3 coding DNA: TGTGCCAGCAGCTTCGACAGGGGGCGGAACGAGCAGTACTTC. Its protein is CASSFDRGRNEQYF.

V usage is TRBV6-1 and J usage is TRBJ1-1; D gene unclear. The length of the CDR3 is 14 residues. The germline V gene encodes CDR1 MNHNS and CDR2 SASEGT. V lost 2 bases, J lost 1 base, and 8 bases lay in between. The CDR3 sequence: CASSERPGNTEAFF. The CDR3 nucleotides are TGTGCCAGCAGTGAAAGGCCTGGGAACACTGAAGCTTTCTTT.

This chain connects TRBV2 to TRBJ2-5, with D tentatively TRBD2 (5 bases). This CDR3 has 13 residues. The V end lost 9 bases, the J end lost 2 bases, and 13 bases lay between the germline ends. CDR1 is SNHLY, CDR2 FYNNEI, per germline. DNA of the CDR3: TGTGCCAGGGACGGAGGAATTCAAGAGACCCAGTACTTC. Protein sequence: CARDGGIQETQYF.

This clonotype has just a few counts. The chain links TRBV7-2 to TRBJ2-3; 8 bases agree with TRBD2. Germline V gene sequence: CDR1 SGHTA, CDR2 FQGNSA. CDR3 length equals 16 residues. Trimming took 4 bases from V and 4 from J; bases not matched to a gene: 10. Here the CDR3 DNA reads TGTGCCAGCAGCTCGAGTAGCGGGGAGTACTCAGATACGCAGTATTTT. Translation: CASSSSSGEYSDTQYF.

This clonotype was recorded many times. The junction departs from the called germline gene at one end, perhaps through a read error. This chain connects TRBV10-3 to TRBJ1-1, with no clear D. The CDR3 is made up of 15 amino acids. Germline V CDR1 and CDR2: ENHRY, SYGVKD. The CDR3 nucleotides read TGTGCCATCAGCGGGTTTGTACATGGAGACACTGAAGATTTCTTT. Amino acids: CAISGFVHGDTEDFF.

V is TRBV7-2 and J is TRBJ2-1; D remains unclear. V was pared by 1 base and J by 5 bases, with 12 bases between. Germline CDR1 and CDR2: SGHTA and FQGNSA. The CDR3 is made up of 15 amino acids. The CDR3 sequence: CASSLVLSINNEQFF. DNA for the CDR3: TGTGCCAGCAGCTTAGTGCTATCCATAAACAATGAGCAGTTCTTC.

J is TRBJ1-2 and V is TRBV28, with a weak D call TRBD1 (5 bases). Trimming took 4 bases from V and 3 from J, leaving 15 bases between them. The CDR3 loop spans 15 amino acids. The germline V gene encodes CDR1 MDHEN and CDR2 SYDVKM. The CDR3 is CASSSPGVGHYGYTF. CDR3 coding DNA: TGTGCCAGCAGTTCCCCGGGTGTGGGGCACTATGGCTACACCTTC.

This clonotype came up a few times. V usage is TRBV23-1 and J usage is TRBJ2-7; the D gene is possibly TRBD1 (6 bases). TRBV23-1 is an ORF; its function is uncertain. The CDR3 spans 17 residues. V shed 3 bases and J shed 2 bases, with 20 bases lying between them. The CDR3 nucleotides read TGCGCCAGCAGTCAGCCAGTGCGTTGGAGACAGGCCTACGAGCAGTACTTC. It is translated as CASSQPVRWRQAYEQYF.

The chain recombines TRBV27 with TRBJ2-7; 14 nucleotides line up with TRBD2. The germline V gene has CDR1 MNHEY and CDR2 SMNVEV (reference sequence). The V gene end was trimmed by 3 bases and the J gene end by 1 base; junction bases not matched to a gene: 8. This CDR3 is 18 amino acids long. The CDR3 sequence is CASSFRTSGRLGSYEQYF. CDR3 sequence (DNA): TGTGCCAGCAGTTTCCGGACTAGCGGGAGGCTTGGTTCCTACGAGCAGTACTTC.

The V call is TRBV27, the J call TRBJ1-2; 8 bases are shared with TRBD1. The CDR3 length is 14 residues. Trimming took 6 bases from V and 7 from J; bases not matched to a gene: 10. CDR1 MNHEY and CDR2 SMNVEV come from the germline V gene (reference sequence). The CDR3 protein is CASRIGTGNGGYTF. In nucleotides, the CDR3 is TGTGCCAGCAGGATAGGGACAGGCAACGGTGGCTACACCTTC.

This chain uses TRBV28 with TRBJ2-7; D not certain. CDR3 length: 14 residues. V was cut by 7 bases and J by 3 bases, with 16 bases left in between. CDR1 is MDHEN, CDR2 SYDVKM, per germline. In DNA, the CDR3 is TGTGCCAGCACTCCCACCCAAGGCGACTACGAGCAGTACGTC. As protein: CASTPTQGDYEQYV.

V and J are TRBV7-9 and TRBJ2-4, with 8 nucleotides matching TRBD2. Germline-derived CDR1 and CDR2 are SEHNR and FQNEAQ (reference sequence). The CDR3 is 15 amino acids. V shed 1 base and J 4 bases; nucleotides not matched to a gene: 3. Written as DNA, the CDR3 is TGTGCCAGCAGCTTAGTTACGGGGGGGAAAAACATTCAGTACTTC. As protein: CASSLVTGGKNIQYF.

The rearrangement joins TRBV6-6 to TRBJ2-2, with D tentatively TRBD1 (6 bases). Trimming cost V 1 base and J 5 bases, with 11 bases left between them. The CDR3 has 15 amino acids. Germline CDR1 reads MNHNY; CDR2 reads SVGAGI (reference sequence). The CDR3 loop is CASSYYQGMTGELFF. In DNA, the CDR3 is TGTGCCAGCAGTTACTACCAGGGGATGACCGGGGAGCTGTTTTTT.

J is TRBJ1-5 and V is TRBV27; the match to TRBD1 covers 9 bases. V lost 0 bases, J lost 1 base, and 4 bases stayed unmatched. This CDR3 is 17 amino acids long. Germline V lookup: CDR1 MNHEY, CDR2 SMNVEV (reference sequence). As DNA, the CDR3 is TGTGCCAGCAGTTTATCGGGACAGGGTCGCAGCAATCAGCCCCAGCATTTT. Amino acid sequence: CASSLSGQGRSNQPQHF.

This clonotype has a handful of counts. The J gene is TRBJ1-1, the V gene TRBV20-1; a weak D match, TRBD1 (6 bases). V gave up 3 bases and J gave up 2 bases, with 13 bases separating them. The germline CDR1 and CDR2 sequences are DFQATT and SNEGSKA (reference sequence). This CDR3 has 14 residues. The CDR3 coding sequence is TGCAGTGCTAGCTCTCCGGGGGCTAACACTGAAGCTTTCTTT. Its translation is CSASSPGANTEAFF.

The chain combines TRBV6-5 with TRBJ2-5, with D uncertain. The length of the CDR3 is 15 residues. Trimming cost V 3 bases and J 0 bases, with 11 bases left between them. Germline loops: CDR1 MNHEY, CDR2 SVGAGI. The CDR3 bases are TGTGCCAGCAGTTATTCAATAATGTACCAAGAGACCCAGTACTTC. Translating gives CASSYSIMYQETQYF.

This chain uses TRBV4-1 with TRBJ1-5, with a weak D call TRBD1 (5 bases). CDR3 size: 16 residues. From germline, CDR1 is MGHRA and CDR2 YSYEKL. Trimming stripped 4 bases from V and 0 bases from J, with 13 bases between. The chain's CDR3 is CASSLVGDYSNQPQHF. Written as DNA, the CDR3 is TGCGCCAGCAGCCTAGTGGGGGATTATAGCAATCAGCCCCAGCATTTT.

The CDR3 protein is CAFLWVAGIHEQFF. CDR3 nucleotide sequence: TGTGCCTTCCTTTGGGTAGCGGGAATCCATGAGCAGTTCTTC. The gene calls are TRBV30 and TRBJ2-1; 8 bases agree with TRBD2. The V segment lost 7 bases and the J segment 8 bases; nucleotides outside the gene matches: 13. The CDR3 is 14 amino acids. Germline V CDR1 and CDR2: GTSNPN, SVGIG (reference sequence).

Here the CDR3 reads CASSLVLDRYEQYF. DNA for the CDR3: TGTGCCAGCAGCTTAGTTCTGGACAGGTACGAGCAGTACTTC. This sequence joins TRBV11-2 and TRBJ2-7; 7 bases agree with TRBD1. CDR1 is SGHAT, CDR2 FQNNGV, per germline. The J segment lost 4 bases and the V segment lost 1 base, leaving 4 bases of the junction unmatched. This CDR3 has 14 residues.

The V gene is TRBV6-8, the J gene TRBJ2-5, with D possibly being TRBD1 (6 bases). This CDR3 is built from 14 residues. Germline V gives CDR1 MNHGY, CDR2 SAAAGT. V lost 5 bases and J 2 bases, leaving 12 bases between the germline ends. CDR3 bases: TGTGCCAGCAGTCCCGGGACATATCAAGAGACCCAGTACTTC. The encoded protein is CASSPGTYQETQYF.

This clonotype was seen a handful of times. In DNA form, the CDR3 reads TGCAGTGCTAGGCGGGGGAACACTGAAGCTTTCTTT. It codes for CSARRGNTEAFF. The chain links TRBV20-1 to TRBJ1-1; D not resolved. Germline V CDR1 and CDR2: DFQATT, SNEGSKA (reference sequence). This CDR3 has 12 residues. Trimming cost V 3 bases and J 1 base, with 6 bases left between them.

The chain recombines TRBV7-3 with TRBJ1-3; D is unresolved. Germline assignment: CDR1 SGHTA and CDR2 FQGTGA. The CDR3 runs 13 residues. Trimming removed 1 base at V and 7 bases at J, with 8 bases between. In DNA, the CDR3 is TGTGCCAGCAGCTTAAGATTGATCAACACCATATATTTT. Translated, it gives CASSLRLINTIYF.

This clonotype showed up just a few times. The CDR3 is CASSEATRLAGGTTDTQYF. In DNA form, the CDR3 reads TGTGCCAGCAGTGAAGCCACACGACTAGCGGGAGGAACTACAGATACGCAGTATTTT. The chain links TRBV6-1 to TRBJ2-3, with 13 nucleotides matching TRBD2. Germline CDR1 reads MNHNS; CDR2 reads SASEGT. The CDR3 spans 19 residues. The trim removed 0 bases at V and 3 bases at J, leaving 9 bases unmatched.